This section outlines one TCR beta chain sequence together with its context. The sample originates from a study of CD8 T cells in Susac syndrome. Overall study context: When their blood was taken, patients with Susac syndrome were therapy-naive, taking corticosteroids, or taking intravenous immunoglobulin alone.

An input of roughly 0.5 to 1 ug of RNA was subjected to reverse transcription using random hexamers. Each CDR3 protein gets one entry after TCRdb re-called the immunoSEQ multiplex PCR reads with MiXCR. The repertoire consists of approximately 190,000 distinct CDR3 sequences, with roughly 94% occurring once and the leading ten covering around 0.16%. This CDR3 spans 14 amino acids. Germline V gene data show CDR1 as LGHDT and CDR2 as YNNKEL (reference sequence). The V end lost 2 bases, the J end lost 7 bases, and 11 bases lay between the germline ends. TEMRA cells were FACS-enriched, with CD8+ and CD4+ T cells isolated negatively.

The sequence came from a human donor with Susac syndrome. V and J are TRBV3-1 and TRBJ2-2; D could derive from TRBD1 or TRBD2 (6 bases each). Sequencing was performed on CD8+ T cells from PBMCs. CDR3: CASSQSGEVGELFF. As DNA, the CDR3 is TGTGCCAGCAGCCAATCAGGGGAGGTCGGGGAGCTGTTTTTT.